Below, 16 T cell receptor beta chains from the same sample are listed, as sequenced in a study of Graves' ophthalmopathy and Graves' hyperthyroidism. For repertoire sequencing, the TCR beta CDR3 regions were amplified from RNA transcripts. HTBI-primed first-round RT-PCR preceded second-round multiplex PCR. TCRdb processed the multiplex PCR reads anew with MiXCR; each CDR3 protein has one entry. The sample includes about 740,000 distinct CDR3 sequences, 40% seen only once; the top ten take roughly 46%. Sequencing was carried out using peripheral blood. These receptors were taken from an adult man with Graves' ophthalmopathy.

Many counts were recorded for this clonotype. The junction shows a germline mismatch at one end, possibly a read error. This chain joins TRBV10-3 and TRBJ2-5; D might be TRBD1 or TRBD2, each matching 5 bases. Per germline, CDR1 ENHRY and CDR2 SYGVKD. CDR3 length: 11 amino acids. In DNA, the CDR3 is TGTGCCATCAGTGACGGGGCGGAAAGGAACTTC. This codes for CAISDGAERNF.

As to this clonotype: One base away lies a much larger clone, so this may be a sequencing read error. The rearrangement links TRBV29-1 to TRBJ1-1; no definite D call. Germline V CDR1 and CDR2: SQVTM, ANQGSEA. The CDR3 runs to 13 residues. Written as DNA, the CDR3 is TGCAGCGTAGCGACAACGATCAACACTGAAACTTTCTTT. This sequence encodes CSVATTINTETFF.

The rearrangement uses TRBV5-1 and TRBJ2-2; possibly TRBD1 for D (5 bases). Per germline, CDR1 SGHRS and CDR2 YFSETQ. This CDR3 is 15 amino acids long. Trimming left V 2 bases short and J 1 base short, with 9 bases between. CDR3: CASSLQDRNTGELFF. The CDR3 bases are TGCGCCAGCAGCTTACAGGACCGGAACACCGGGGAGCTGTTTTTT.

This clonotype was found a few times. A read error may produce the germline difference seen at one junction end. The chain recombines TRBV7-9 with TRBJ2-5; D may match TRBD1 or TRBD2 (5 bases each). Germline-derived CDR1 and CDR2 are SEHNR and FQNEAQ (reference sequence). This CDR3 comprises 14 residues. This CDR3 reads CASSLSAGRLEACF. CDR3 DNA: TGTGCCAGCAGCTTATCGGCAGGGCGGTTGGAGGCTTGCTTC.

The chain has TRBV6-6 and TRBJ1-2, with D tentatively TRBD1 (6 bases). The V gene lost 5 bases and the J gene lost 0 bases, with 13 bases spanning the gap. CDR1 is MNHNY, CDR2 SVGAGI, per germline (reference sequence). This CDR3 is 15 amino acids long. CDR3 DNA sequence: TGTGCCAGCAGTGTCTCGACAGGAGCTAACTATGGCTACACCTTC. It translates to CASSVSTGANYGYTF.

This clonotype was seen only a few times. The chain links TRBV7-6 to TRBJ2-5; 7 nucleotides agree with TRBD2. The CDR3 totals 14 residues. CDR1 SGHVS and CDR2 FNYEAQ come from the germline V gene. V trimming: 1 base; J trimming: 4 bases; junction bases outside the gene matches: 3. The CDR3 DNA reads as TGTGCCAGCAGCTTAGATATAGCGGGAGAGACCCAGTACTTC. Its protein is CASSLDIAGETQYF.

On this clonotype: One end of the junction is discordant with germline, which a read error may explain. V gene TRBV9 combines with J gene TRBJ2-5, with D possibly matching TRBD1 (5 bases). CDR3 size: 15 residues. Germline CDR1 and CDR2: SGDLS and YYNGEE. CDR3 coding DNA: TGTGCCGGCAGCCAAGATCTCAGGGCACAAGAGACCCAGTACTTC. Encoded protein: CAGSQDLRAQETQYF.

This clonotype showed up many times. The gene calls are TRBV15 and TRBJ2-7; the D is unclear. Germline values: CDR1 LNHNV, CDR2 YYDKDF (reference sequence). Deletions cut 0 bases from V and 4 bases from J, with 7 bases between. The length of the CDR3 is 13 residues. The CDR3 DNA sequence: TGTGCCACCAGCAGAGATCGGTGGTACGAGCAGTACTTC. Amino acids: CATSRDRWYEQYF.

The J gene is TRBJ1-2, the V gene TRBV25-1; perhaps TRBD1 as D (5 bases). Germline V CDR1 and CDR2: MGHDK, SYGVNS. Trimming removed 5 bases from V and 4 bases from J, with 17 bases in between. The length of the CDR3 is 15 residues. CDR3 DNA sequence: TGTGCCAGCAGTTTAACGGGGGTGGGGGGCTATGGCTACACCTTC. It yields the protein CASSLTGVGGYGYTF.

This clonotype was recorded many times. This chain joins TRBV19 and TRBJ2-7, with D hard to call. V lost 8 bases and J 1 base, leaving 12 bases between the germline ends. This CDR3 spans 13 amino acids. Germline CDR1 is LNHDA and CDR2 is SQIVND (reference sequence). CDR3 bases: TGTGCCAGTGAAGGGCCGGAATCCTACGAGCAGTACTTC. This gives the protein CASEGPESYEQYF. Variable domain in full (rest from reference TRBV19 and TRBJ2-7): DGGITQSPKYLFRKEGQNVTLSCEQNLNHDAMYWYRQDPGQGLRLIYYSQIVNDFQKGDIAEGYSVSREKKESFPLTVTSAQKNPTAFYLCASEGPESYEQYFGPGTRLTVT.

This CDR3 is CASMRQGDGYTF. CDR3 bases: TGCGCCAGCATGAGACAGGGGGATGGCTACACCTTC. This sequence joins TRBV4-1 and TRBJ1-2; 9 bases are shared with TRBD1. The CDR3 has 12 amino acids. V shed 7 bases, J shed 6 bases, and the junction held 3 bases outside the gene matches. Germline assignment: CDR1 MGHRA and CDR2 YSYEKL.

The rearrangement links TRBV20-1 to TRBJ1-2; possible D gene TRBD1, 5 bases. The V gene lost 5 bases and the J gene lost 6 bases, with 13 bases spanning the gap. The CDR3 covers 12 residues. Germline values: CDR1 DFQATT, CDR2 SNEGSKA (reference sequence). CDR3 region: CSADSSYDGYTF. DNA of the CDR3: TGCAGTGCTGACAGCTCATACGATGGCTACACCTTC.

The chain couples TRBV7-7 to TRBJ2-2, with D perhaps TRBD2 (5 bases). Germline V CDR1 and CDR2: SSHAT, FNYEAQ (reference sequence). V shed 0 bases and J shed 6 bases, with 14 bases lying between them. This CDR3 has 16 amino acids. CDR3 loop: CASSLARVTGSGELFF. DNA of the CDR3: TGTGCCAGCAGCTTAGCGCGGGTGACGGGTTCCGGGGAGCTGTTTTTT.

The gene calls are TRBV25-1 and TRBJ2-2; D not resolved. Deletions cut 6 bases from V and 8 bases from J, with 28 bases between. CDR3 length: 18 residues. From germline, CDR1 is MGHDK and CDR2 SYGVNS. The CDR3 DNA sequence: TGTGCCAGCAGCCAAGGCGCGTTGTCGCGTCCCTCACGAGGGGAGCTGTTTTTT. Amino acids: CASSQGALSRPSRGELFF.

The rearrangement uses TRBV10-3 and TRBJ2-7; a possible D gene is TRBD1 (5 bases). The J call may not be correct, given that the DNA end is closer to TRBJ2-1. The CDR3 sequence is 13 residues long. Germline V lookup: CDR1 ENHRY, CDR2 SYGVKD. This CDR3 reads CAISPTGNNEQFF. The CDR3 bases are TGTGCCATCAGCCCAACAGGCAACAATGAGCAGTTCTTC.

This sequence joins TRBV25-1 and TRBJ2-3; D gene unclear. V shed 2 bases and J shed 0 bases, with 15 bases lying between them. Germline-derived CDR1 and CDR2 are MGHDK and SYGVNS. The CDR3 covers 17 residues. The CDR3 nucleotides read TGTGCCAGCAGTGAAGGCATATATGAACCCAGCACAGATACGCAGTATTTT. Protein: CASSEGIYEPSTDTQYF. Using reference TRBV25-1 and TRBJ2-3 for the parts outside the CDR3, the full variable domain is EADIYQTPRYLVIGTGKKITLECSQTMGHDKMYWYQQDPGMELHLIHYSYGVNSTEKGDLSSESTVSRIRTEHFPLTLESARPSHTSQYLCASSEGIYEPSTDTQYFGPGTRLTVL.